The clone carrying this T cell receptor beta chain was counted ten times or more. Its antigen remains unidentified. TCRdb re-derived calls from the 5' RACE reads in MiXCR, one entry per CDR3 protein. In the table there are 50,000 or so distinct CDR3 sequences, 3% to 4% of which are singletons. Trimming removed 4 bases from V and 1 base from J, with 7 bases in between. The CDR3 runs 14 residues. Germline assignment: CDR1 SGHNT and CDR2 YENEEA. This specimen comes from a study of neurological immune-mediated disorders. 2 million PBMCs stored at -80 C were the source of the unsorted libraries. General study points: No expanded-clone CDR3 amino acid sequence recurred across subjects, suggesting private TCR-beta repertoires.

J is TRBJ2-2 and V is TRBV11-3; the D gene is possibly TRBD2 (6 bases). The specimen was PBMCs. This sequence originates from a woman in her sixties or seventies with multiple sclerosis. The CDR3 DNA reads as TGTGCCAGCAGCTGGGGGGTGAACACCGGGGAGCTGTTTTTT. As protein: CASSWGVNTGELFF.